These 14 T cell receptor beta chains originate from one sample sequenced in a study of cytomegalovirus exposure and HLA in healthy donors. PCR involved 60 Vbeta and 13 Jbeta primers. Sequenced by immunoSEQ multiplex PCR; TCRdb stores in-frame clones only, minus some. The sample lists over 150,000 clones; 80% were seen once. Source material: PBMCs. Every receptor here comes from a woman aged 50 to 60 in good health and CMV-seropositive.

The gene calls are TRBV7-9 and TRBJ1-1, with D perhaps TRBD1 (5 bases). CDR3 size: 18 residues. CDR1 and CDR2 (germline): SEHNR, FQNEAQ (reference sequence). Deletions cut 2 bases from V and 1 base from J, with 20 bases between. The CDR3 DNA reads as TGTGCCAGCAGCTTAAACTCGGGCGGGGACTGGGGGAACACTGAAGCTTTCTTT. Its translation: CASSLNSGGDWGNTEAFF.

This chain uses TRBV7-6 with TRBJ1-1; D gene ambiguous. The V gene's germline CDR1 is SGHVS and CDR2 FNYEAQ. This CDR3 region has 13 residues. The ends were cut back, 1 base at V and 1 base at J, with 4 bases in the middle. The CDR3 loop is CASSLGRNTEAFF. Here the CDR3 DNA reads TGTGCCAGCAGCTTAGGCAGGAACACTGAAGCTTTCTTT.

J is TRBJ2-7 and V is TRBV15; maybe TRBD1 (6 bases). Deletions cut 1 base from V and 4 bases from J, with 11 bases between. The CDR3 runs to 14 residues. Looked up from germline, CDR1 is LNHNV and CDR2 is YYDKDF (reference sequence). The CDR3 is CATSRARGGYEQYF. The CDR3 bases are TGTGCCACCAGCAGAGCGCGAGGGGGATACGAGCAGTACTTC.

This clone was picked up a small number of times. The V and J genes are TRBV27 and TRBJ2-1; 9 nucleotides match TRBD2. This CDR3 contains 15 residues. The trim removed 6 bases at V and 5 bases at J, leaving 8 bases unmatched. CDR1 MNHEY and CDR2 SMNVEV come from the germline V gene (reference sequence). The CDR3 sequence is CASRLLGTSNNEQFF. The CDR3 DNA reads TGTGCCAGCAGGCTTCTTGGGACTAGCAACAATGAGCAGTTCTTC.

This clone was counted only a few times. The chain combines TRBV7-2 with TRBJ1-4, with TRBD1 as a possible D gene (5 bases). The CDR3 consists of 14 residues. Trimming took 5 bases from V and 16 from J, leaving 23 bases between them. Germline V gives CDR1 SGHTA, CDR2 FQGNSA. The CDR3 DNA reads TGTGCCAGCAGCCCCCGTCGGGAGGCAGGGTCGCAGTTTTTT. Amino acid sequence: CASSPRREAGSQFF.

The chain recombines TRBV2 with TRBJ2-1; the match to TRBD1 covers 8 bases. V lost 6 bases to trimming and J lost 9 bases; unmatched junction nucleotides: 4. The CDR3 is 12 residues long. The germline CDR1 and CDR2 sequences are SNHLY and FYNNEI. CDR3 loop: CASRTGELEQFF. DNA for the CDR3: TGTGCCAGCAGGACAGGGGAACTTGAGCAGTTCTTC. Full variable domain (remainder filled in from reference TRBV2 and TRBJ2-1): EPEVTQTPSHQVTQMGQEVILRCVPISNHLYFYWYRQILGQKVEFLVSFYNNEISEKSEIFDDQFSVERPDGSNFTLKIRSTKLEDSAMYFCASRTGELEQFFGPGTRLTVL.

A few counts support this clone. Other DNA variants within this sample encode the same CDR3. The chain uses TRBV28 and TRBJ1-2; no clear D. V shed 6 bases and J shed 5 bases, with 10 bases lying between them. The CDR3 runs 12 residues. Looked up from germline, CDR1 is MDHEN and CDR2 is SYDVKM. CDR3 DNA: TGTGCCAGCAGCCCACGCCAGTATGGCTACACCTTC. Amino acid sequence: CASSPRQYGYTF.

The gene calls are TRBV7-8 and TRBJ2-1; 9 bases are shared with TRBD2. With V trimmed by 2 bases and J by 8 bases, 4 bases remained unmatched. The length of the CDR3 is 14 residues. Looked up from germline, CDR1 is SGHVS and CDR2 is FQNEAQ. DNA of the CDR3: TGTGCCAGCAGCTTATACGGCGGGGGGGATGAGCAGTTCTTC. It specifies CASSLYGGGDEQFF.

The chain uses TRBV7-3 and TRBJ2-7; perhaps TRBD1 as D (7 bases). The V and J ends lost 2 bases and 3 bases respectively, with 17 bases between them. The CDR3 contains 16 residues. CDR1 and CDR2 from the germline V gene are SGHTA and FQGTGA. CDR3 DNA sequence: TGTGCCAGCAGCTTACAACCCGGGGGACAGATCTACGAGCAGTACTTC. This sequence encodes CASSLQPGGQIYEQYF.

The gene calls are TRBV27 and TRBJ2-2, with 7 bases fitting TRBD1. The junction had 8 bases not matched to a gene; V was cut back by 7 bases and J by 6 bases. Germline CDR1 and CDR2: MNHEY and SMNVEV (reference sequence). The CDR3 extends over 14 amino acids. The CDR3 sequence is CASTLTGTPGELFF. In nucleotides, the CDR3 is TGTGCCAGCACCCTGACAGGGACCCCCGGGGAGCTGTTTTTT.

With regard to this clone: The junction shows a germline mismatch at one end, possibly a read error. V usage is TRBV7-9 and J usage is TRBJ2-4; D remains unclear. The CDR3 spans 11 residues. Per germline, CDR1 SEHNR and CDR2 FQNEAQ (reference sequence). The CDR3: CSSSSKNIQYF. CDR3 sequence (DNA): TGTTCCAGCAGCTCGAAAAACATTCAGTACTTC. The full variable domain, completed using reference TRBV7-9 and TRBJ2-4, is DTGVSQNPRHKITKRGQNVTFRCDPISEHNRLYWYRQTLGQGPEFLTYFQNEAQLEKSRLLSDRFSAERPKGSFSTLEIQRTEQGDSAMYLCSSSSKNIQYFGAGTRLSVL.

This chain uses TRBV7-3 with TRBJ2-6, with D hard to call. Germline CDR1 is SGHTA and CDR2 is FQGTGA. The CDR3 runs to 15 residues. V was cut by 0 bases and J by 1 base, with 4 bases left in between. The CDR3 sequence: CASSLTRSGANVLTF. CDR3 DNA sequence: TGTGCCAGCAGCTTAACCAGATCTGGGGCCAACGTCCTGACTTTC.

The gene calls are TRBV19 and TRBJ2-7, with D perhaps matching TRBD2 (6 bases). Trimming left V 10 bases short and J 6 bases short, with 13 bases between. Germline-derived CDR1 and CDR2 are LNHDA and SQIVND (reference sequence). This CDR3 has 11 residues. The CDR3 nucleotides read TGTGCCACCCGGAGGGAATCCGAGCAGTACTTC. Amino acids: CATRRESEQYF.

The V gene is TRBV14, the J gene TRBJ1-1; possible D gene TRBD1, 5 bases. The germline gives CDR1 SGHDN, CDR2 FVKESK. The CDR3 runs 15 residues. V was trimmed by 0 bases and J by 0 bases, leaving 8 bases between them. The CDR3 sequence is CASSQERGLNTEAFF. As DNA, the CDR3 is TGTGCCAGCAGCCAAGAGCGGGGACTGAACACTGAAGCTTTCTTT.